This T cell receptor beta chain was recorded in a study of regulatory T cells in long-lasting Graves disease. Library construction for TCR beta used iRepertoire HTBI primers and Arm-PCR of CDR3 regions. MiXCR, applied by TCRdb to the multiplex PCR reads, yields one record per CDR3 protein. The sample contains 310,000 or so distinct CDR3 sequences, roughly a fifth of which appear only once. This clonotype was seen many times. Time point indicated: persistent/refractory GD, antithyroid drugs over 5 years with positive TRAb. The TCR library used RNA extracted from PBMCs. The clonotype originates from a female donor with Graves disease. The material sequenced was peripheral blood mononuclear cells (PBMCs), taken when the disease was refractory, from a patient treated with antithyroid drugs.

The CDR3 DNA reads as TGTGCCACCAGCAGAAAGGGGCCCTCCTACGAGCAGTACTTC. Translated, it gives CATSRKGPSYEQYF. The chain couples TRBV15 to TRBJ2-7; tentative D call: TRBD1 (5 bases). V dropped 2 bases and J dropped 0 bases, with 8 bases sitting between them. Germline CDR1 LNHNV, CDR2 YYDKDF (reference sequence). The CDR3 length is 14 residues.